A selection of T cell receptor beta chains follows, all from one sample in a study of patients and donors after allogeneic stem cell transplantation. TCRdb independently ran MiXCR on the RT-PCR reads; one entry per CDR3 protein. This sample has some 960,000 distinct CDR3 sequences, with more than 15% found just once. The specimen was blood, either unsorted or a sorted T cell fraction (not recorded which). The receptors were sampled from a human donor who was either an allogeneic HSCT recipient or a stem cell or donor lymphocyte infusion donor (not recorded which). It is not recorded whose cells these are; they may come from a transplant donor. CDR3s include the opening cysteine and the closing phenylalanine or tryptophan. D genes are given only for firm matches. Size is stated for part of the rows, as once, few or many counts, or as a class when the clone is expanded.

TRBJ2-2 | TRBV6-1 | . | . | CASSRDRLTGELFF | TGTGCCAGCAGTAGAGACAGACTCACCGGGGAGCTGTTTTTT
TRBJ1-3 | TRBV9 | . | few | CASSVGKGNTIYF | TGTGCCAGCAGCGTAGGAAAAGGGAACACCATATATTTT
TRBJ1-1 | TRBV20-1 | . | few | CSARGGGDTEAFF | TGCAGTGCTAGAGGGGGCGGCGACACTGAAGCTTTCTTT
TRBJ2-7 | TRBV5-1 | TRBD2 | many | CASRYLIAGGIHEQYF | TGCGCCAGCAGATACCTTATAGCGGGAGGGATACACGAGCAGTACTTC
TRBJ2-2 | TRBV13 | . | few | CASSLGDKTNTGELFF | TGTGCCAGCAGCTTAGGTGACAAGACGAACACCGGGGAGCTGTTTTTT
TRBJ1-2 | TRBV29-1 | TRBD1 | few | CSVEDHRQGKGYTF | TGCAGCGTTGAAGACCATAGACAGGGCAAGGGCTACACCTTC
TRBJ1-1 | TRBV10-3 | . | few | CAISGLSGGATEAFF | TGTGCCATCAGTGGTCTTTCTGGAGGTGCCACTGAAGCTTTCTTT
TRBJ2-3 | TRBV5-1 | . | . | CASSLVVGASTDTQYF | TGCGCCAGCAGCTTGGTTGTGGGAGCTAGCACAGATACGCAGTATTTT
TRBJ2-3 | TRBV6-5 | . | . | CASSYFGDPSTDTQYF | TGTGCCAGCAGTTATTTCGGGGACCCTAGCACAGATACGCAGTATTTT
TRBJ1-4 | TRBV5-1 | . | . | CASARAANEKLFF | TGCGCCAGCGCTCGGGCAGCTAATGAAAAACTGTTTTTT
TRBJ2-3 | TRBV10-3 | . | . | CAISEIVEGSTDTQYF | TGTGCCATCAGTGAGATCGTGGAGGGAAGCACAGATACGCAGTATTTT
TRBJ2-1 | TRBV5-5 | TRBD2 | . | CASSLGLAGTNEQFF | TGTGCCAGCAGCCTGGGACTAGCGGGGACCAATGAGCAGTTCTTC
TRBJ1-1 | TRBV12-5 | . | few | CASGLPRVGTEAFF | TGTGCTAGTGGTCTCCCTAGGGTGGGCACTGAAGCTTTCTTT
TRBJ1-2 | TRBV12-3/TRBV12-4 | . | few | CASSYSSRGGGYTF | TGTGCCAGCAGCTACTCCTCCCGGGGTGGTGGCTACACCTTC
TRBJ1-1 | TRBV20-1 | TRBD1 | few | CSARRTGTNTEAFF | TGCAGTGCAAGGCGGACAGGGACGAACACTGAAGCTTTCTTT
TRBJ2-6 | TRBV9 | TRBD2 | few | CASSPRTSGSLGANVLTF | TGTGCCAGCAGCCCGAGGACTAGCGGGAGTCTGGGGGCCAACGTCCTGACTTTC
TRBJ1-1 | TRBV9 | . | few | CASSGDEAFF | TGTGCCAGCAGCGGTGATGAAGCTTTCTTT
TRBJ1-1 | TRBV29-1 | . | . | CSVDSVHLNTEAFF | TGCAGCGTTGACTCGGTACACTTGAACACTGAAGCTTTCTTT